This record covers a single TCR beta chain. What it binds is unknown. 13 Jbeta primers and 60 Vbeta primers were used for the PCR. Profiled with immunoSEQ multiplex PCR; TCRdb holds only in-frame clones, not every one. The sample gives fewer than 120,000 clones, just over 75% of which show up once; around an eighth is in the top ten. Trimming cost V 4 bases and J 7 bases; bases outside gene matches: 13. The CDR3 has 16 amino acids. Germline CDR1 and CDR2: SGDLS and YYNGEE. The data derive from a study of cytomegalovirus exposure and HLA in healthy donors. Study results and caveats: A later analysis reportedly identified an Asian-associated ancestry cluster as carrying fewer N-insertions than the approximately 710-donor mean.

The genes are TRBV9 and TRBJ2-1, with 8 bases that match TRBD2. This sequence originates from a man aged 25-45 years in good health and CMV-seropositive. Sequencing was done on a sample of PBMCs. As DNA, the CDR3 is TGTGCCAGCAGCACGCACCGAAGCGGGGGACTTAATGAGCAGTTCTTC. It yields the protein CASSTHRSGGLNEQFF.